This T cell receptor beta chain was found in a study of blood T cell repertoires in COVID-19. In its sample, this clone was seen a few times. V lost 5 bases and J lost 4, with 17 bases in between. This CDR3 comprises 15 residues. The germline CDR1 and CDR2 sequences are MNHEY and SMNVEV (reference sequence). Clones were sequenced by immunoSEQ multiplex PCR, and TCRdb holds only the in-frame ones, with some missing. The top ten clones hold 5.5% to 7.5% of a sample with under 250,000 clones, around 81% of them seen once. The rearrangement uses TRBV27 and TRBJ1-1; D perhaps matches TRBD1 (6 bases). The clonotype was recovered from a woman aged 60 to 75 with active or convalescent COVID-19. Sequencing was carried out using peripheral blood. The CDR3 DNA reads as TGTGCCAGCAGTCCGAGCCCAACAGGGCGCACTGAAGCTTTCTTT. Its translation: CASSPSPTGRTEAFF.